This entry lists 20 T cell receptor beta chains sequenced from one sample in a study of blood T cells in healthy people across ages. Together with a sample-barcoded 5' primer, a J-beta primer mix was included in a second PCR lasting about 7 to 11 cycles. TCRdb re-analysed the 5' RACE reads in MiXCR, keeping a single row per CDR3 protein. The data contain over 1.5 million distinct CDR3 sequences, around 50% of them singletons. Specimen: blood. The source is a woman between 35 and 50 years old in good health.

This clonotype showed up just a few times. This chain connects TRBV29-1 to TRBJ2-3; D is unclear. Trimming removed 7 bases from V and 3 bases from J, with 5 bases in between. Germline CDR1 SQVTM, CDR2 ANQGSEA. The length of the CDR3 is 10 residues. The CDR3 loop is CSGATDTQYF. The CDR3 DNA follows: TGCAGCGGAGCTACAGATACGCAGTATTTT.

The chain links TRBV6-2 or TRBV6-3 to TRBJ2-3; 10 bases agree with TRBD2. Germline V lookup: CDR1 MNHEY, CDR2 SVGEGT. The V segment lost 1 base and the J segment 4 bases; nucleotides outside the gene matches: 5. The CDR3 runs to 16 residues. The CDR3 DNA reads as TGTGCCAGCAGTTACTTCCCCAGCGGGGGGGCAGATACGCAGTATTTT. Protein: CASSYFPSGGADTQYF.

The V call is TRBV7-9, the J call TRBJ2-3; TRBD2 matches at 10 bases. Trimming removed 3 bases from V and 4 bases from J; junction bases left unmatched: 4. The CDR3 length is 15 residues. The germline V gene encodes CDR1 SEHNR and CDR2 FQNEAQ (reference sequence). Here the CDR3 reads CASSFHSGGSDTQYF. CDR3 DNA sequence: TGTGCCAGCAGCTTCCATAGCGGGGGGTCAGATACGCAGTATTTT.

This clonotype occurred a few times. The chain recombines TRBV28 with TRBJ2-5; the D is unclear. The last part of the DNA fits TRBJ2-7 better; the J call may be wrong. Germline V gene lookup returns CDR1 MDHEN and CDR2 SYDVKM. This CDR3 is built from 17 residues. CDR3 nucleotides: TGTGCCAGCAGTTTGACAAGTACAGCCCCCGATTCCTACGAGCAGTACTTC. Translated: CASSLTSTAPDSYEQYF.

The rearrangement uses TRBV9 and TRBJ2-5; D might be TRBD2 (6 bases). The J call may be faulty, since TRBJ2-7 better matches the DNA end. Germline-derived CDR1 and CDR2 are SGDLS and YYNGEE. CDR3 size: 15 residues. Here the CDR3 reads CASSSRGDFPHEQYF. CDR3 nucleotides: TGTGCCAGCAGCTCTCGTGGGGACTTCCCCCACGAGCAGTACTTC.

The sample holds many counts of this clonotype. The chain joins TRBV28 to TRBJ2-7; no reliable D call. CDR1 MDHEN and CDR2 SYDVKM come from the germline V gene. V shed 6 bases and J shed 0 bases, with 9 bases lying between them. The CDR3 is 13 amino acids. CDR3 DNA sequence: TGTGCCAGCAGCTTAGACATCTCCTACGAGCAGTACTTC. Translating gives CASSLDISYEQYF.

This rearrangement joins TRBV24-1 to TRBJ2-3; 10 bases map to TRBD1. With V trimmed by 5 bases and J by 7 bases, 11 bases remained unmatched. The CDR3 extends over 16 amino acids. Germline V gene data show CDR1 as KGHDR and CDR2 as SFDVKD. The CDR3 here is CATSAPRDRGVNTQYF. The CDR3 bases are TGTGCCACCAGTGCCCCCCGGGACAGGGGTGTAAATACGCAGTATTTT.

This clonotype came up a few times. The CDR3 DNA follows: TGTGCCAGCAGCTTACTGGTAACGGGGGGGCAAAGTGAGCAGTTCTTC. Its translation: CASSLLVTGGQSEQFF. The chain is built from TRBV7-3 and TRBJ2-1, with 8 bases identical to TRBD2. Germline CDR1 SGHTA, CDR2 FQGTGA. V gave up 2 bases and J gave up 9 bases; unmatched junction bases: 12. The CDR3 loop spans 16 amino acids.

The chain is built from TRBV6-6 and TRBJ1-2; 7 bases map to TRBD1. Germline CDR1 is MNHNY and CDR2 is SVGAGI (reference sequence). This CDR3 comprises 14 residues. The J segment lost 2 bases and the V segment lost 6 bases, leaving 6 bases of the junction unmatched. CDR3 loop: CASRRDSVNYGYTF. The CDR3 DNA reads TGTGCCAGCAGGAGGGACAGCGTAAACTATGGCTACACCTTC.

The V gene is TRBV14, the J gene TRBJ2-7, with D possibly TRBD1 on 5 matching bases. The germline V and J ends were trimmed by 1 base and 2 bases, with 12 bases remaining between them. The CDR3 extends over 15 amino acids. Germline CDR1 and CDR2: SGHDN and FVKESK. The CDR3 loop reads CASSQVLGPPYEQYF. For the CDR3, the DNA is TGTGCCAGCAGCCAAGTTCTGGGGCCCCCCTACGAGCAGTACTTC.

This clonotype was counted only a few times. This chain links TRBV18 with TRBJ2-5; D not certain. The DNA matches TRBJ2-1 better at its end, which makes the J call doubtful. The germline V gene encodes CDR1 KGHSH and CDR2 LQKENI. The CDR3 has 13 amino acids. The CDR3 DNA follows: TGTGCCAGCTCACCAGGGCTCCAAGAGACCCAGTTCTTC. This translates into CASSPGLQETQFF.

This chain uses TRBV12-3 or TRBV12-4 with TRBJ2-7; D is unclear. Trimming pared 1 base from V and 1 base from J, leaving 8 bases between. This CDR3 region has 14 residues. CDR3 nucleotide sequence: TGTGCCAGCAGTTTAGGGGTCACATCCTACGAGCAGTACTTC. This translates into CASSLGVTSYEQYF.

V is TRBV6-5 and J is TRBJ2-5; 7 nucleotides align to TRBD2. V gave up 4 bases and J gave up 3 bases; unmatched junction bases: 11. This CDR3 contains 16 residues. Germline V gives CDR1 MNHEY, CDR2 SVGAGI. The CDR3 DNA reads TGTGCCAGCAGTTCCCTCCCTGGGGGGGGTAAAGAGACCCAGTACTTC. Translating gives CASSSLPGGGKETQYF.

The table lists this clonotype with a few counts. CDR3 sequence: CASRGPEKAQYF. CDR3 DNA: TGTGCCAGCAGAGGTCCCGAGAAGGCCCAGTACTTC. The genes are TRBV12-3 or TRBV12-4 and TRBJ2-5; D unresolved. V shed 6 bases and J shed 9 bases, with 14 bases lying between them. The length of the CDR3 is 12 residues.

This clonotype was seen a few times. The genes are TRBV20-1 and TRBJ2-1; D uncertain. In germline, CDR1 is DFQATT, CDR2 SNEGSKA (reference sequence). V dropped 2 bases and J dropped 10 bases, with 6 bases sitting between them. The CDR3 length is 10 residues. The CDR3 DNA reads as TGCAGTGCTAGACAGGTCGAGCAGTTCTTC. Protein product: CSARQVEQFF.

This sequence joins TRBV6-2 or TRBV6-3 and TRBJ2-3, with D perhaps matching TRBD2 (6 bases). The CDR3 has 15 residues. Germline V gives CDR1 MNHEY, CDR2 SVGEGT. The V gene lost 6 bases and the J gene lost 2 bases, with 15 bases spanning the gap. The DNA of the CDR3 is TGTGCCAGCAGGCGACGGACTATCGCCACAGATACGCAGTATTTT. Amino acid sequence: CASRRRTIATDTQYF.

This clonotype was seen only a few times. V is TRBV7-6 and J is TRBJ2-7; TRBD2 aligns across 7 bases. This CDR3 region has 13 residues. The trim removed 5 bases at V and 2 bases at J, leaving 3 bases unmatched. The germline gives CDR1 SGHVS, CDR2 FNYEAQ. This chain's CDR3 is CASSPTSAYEQYF. The CDR3 DNA follows: TGTGCCAGCAGCCCCACTAGCGCCTACGAGCAGTACTTC.

The V gene is TRBV4-3, the J gene TRBJ1-5, with a possible D match to TRBD1 (6 bases). The CDR3 consists of 15 residues. Trimming cost V 0 bases and J 5 bases, with 11 bases left between them. The germline V gene encodes CDR1 LGHNA and CDR2 YSLEER. The CDR3 bases are TGCGCCAGCAGCCAAGATGGACAGCCCCATCAGCCCCAGCATTTT. Translation: CASSQDGQPHQPQHF.

The rearrangement joins TRBV6-2 or TRBV6-3 to TRBJ2-7; D unclear. CDR3 length equals 15 residues. Germline CDR1 reads MNHEY; CDR2 reads SVGEGT. Trimming shortened V by 5 bases and J by 7 bases, and 21 bases separated the two germline ends. The DNA for the CDR3 is TGTGCCAGCAGTCCCTTAGGCACCCACAACAATGAGCAGTACTTC. It is translated as CASSPLGTHNNEQYF.

V is TRBV6-6 and J is TRBJ2-1, with D possibly matching TRBD2 (5 bases). In germline, CDR1 is MNHNY, CDR2 SVGAGI (reference sequence). Trimming removed 5 bases at V and 7 bases at J, with 12 bases between. This CDR3 has 13 amino acids. CDR3 sequence (DNA): TGTGCCAGCAGTGGAATGGGCGGGAATGAGCAGTTCTTC. This translates into CASSGMGGNEQFF.